At least ten counts were recorded for the clone carrying this TCR beta chain. V gave up 8 bases and J gave up 0 bases; unmatched junction bases: 4. CDR1 is SQVTM, CDR2 ANQGSEA, per germline. This CDR3 comprises 13 residues. This entry belongs to a study of regulatory T cells in long-lasting Graves disease. With iRepertoire HTBI primers and Arm-PCR of CDR3 regions, TCR beta libraries were built. MiXCR, run by TCRdb on the multiplex PCR reads, gives a single entry per CDR3 protein. The repertoire holds hundreds of thousands of distinct CDR3 sequences, approximately 13% seen once, with about 9.1% in the top ten. The time point: newly diagnosed GD, antithyroid drugs for less than 3 months. PBMC RNA was the source of the TCR library. The same specimen was also included in a second study, on T cells in Graves' hyperthyroidism and ophthalmopathy.

V usage is TRBV29-1 and J usage is TRBJ2-3, with 8 bases aligning to TRBD1. This sample comprised peripheral blood mononuclear cells (PBMCs), obtained at new diagnosis, from a patient treated with antithyroid drugs. The sequence came from a man aged 25 to 45 with Graves disease. Here the CDR3 reads CSHRTGSTDTQYF. CDR3 nucleotide sequence: TGCAGCCATAGGACAGGGAGCACAGATACGCAGTATTTT.